Each of the 19 T cell receptor beta chains below was sequenced from the same sample in a study of control samples from healthy donors and cancer patients. The assay was immunoSEQ multiplex PCR, and TCRdb's table has in-frame clones only and misses some. The sample records just under 150,000 clones, 75% to 95% being singletons. Sequencing was performed on blood. Receptors were obtained from a man aged 25 to 45 in good health.

This chain joins TRBV12-3 or TRBV12-4 and TRBJ1-6; no definite D call. Trimming shortened V by 1 base and J by 10 bases, and 8 bases separated the two germline ends. This CDR3 region has 13 residues. The CDR3 reads CASSLGGASPLHF. The DNA for the CDR3 is TGTGCCAGCAGTTTAGGGGGAGCCTCACCCCTCCACTTT.

This clone occurred once. V and J are TRBV27 and TRBJ1-1; no firm D call. The V and J ends lost 1 base and 0 bases respectively, with 6 bases between them. This CDR3 has 14 residues. CDR1 MNHEY and CDR2 SMNVEV come from the germline V gene (reference sequence). The CDR3 DNA reads TGTGCCAGCAGTTTATACAACATGAACACTGAAGCTTTCTTT. This gives the protein CASSLYNMNTEAFF.

The V gene is TRBV7-8, the J gene TRBJ2-7; D is possibly TRBD1 (5 bases). The length of the CDR3 is 12 residues. The germline CDR1 and CDR2 sequences are SGHVS and FQNEAQ. The V end was cut by 0 bases, the J end by 12 bases, with 12 bases between. CDR3: CASSLARGARYF. CDR3 DNA sequence: TGTGCCAGCAGCTTAGCCCGTGGGGCCCGGTACTTC.

The rearrangement uses TRBV5-6 and TRBJ2-2, with D tentatively TRBD2 (6 bases). Trimming removed 3 bases at V and 6 bases at J, with 9 bases between. This CDR3 is built from 13 residues. Germline values: CDR1 SGHDT, CDR2 YYEEEE. CDR3 region: CASSSGVSGELFF. The CDR3 DNA is TGTGCCAGCAGCTCGGGGGTTTCCGGGGAGCTGTTTTTT.

The J gene is TRBJ2-3, the V gene TRBV30, with 8 bases matching TRBD1. Germline CDR1 reads GTSNPN; CDR2 reads SVGIG (reference sequence). CDR3 size: 14 residues. Germline trimming cut 3 bases from V and 5 bases from J; bases unmatched to any gene: 7. CDR3 DNA: TGTGCCTGGAGGTATGGGACAGGTGAAGATACGCAGTATTTT. This encodes CAWRYGTGEDTQYF.

This rearrangement joins TRBV7-2 to TRBJ2-3, with D possibly being TRBD1 (6 bases). V gave up 1 base and J gave up 5 bases, with 19 bases separating them. CDR3 length equals 17 residues. Germline V gives CDR1 SGHTA, CDR2 FQGNSA. CDR3 sequence reads: CASSLEQGFRVLDTQYF. DNA of the CDR3: TGTGCCAGCAGCTTAGAACAGGGATTTCGTGTTTTAGATACGCAGTATTTT.

The CDR3 loop is CASSLASRRSSYNEQFF. The CDR3 nucleotides read TGTGCCAGCAGCTTGGCATCGCGTAGGAGCTCCTACAATGAGCAGTTCTTC. The rearrangement links TRBV5-6 to TRBJ2-1; D unclear. The CDR3 spans 17 residues. CDR1 and CDR2 from the germline V gene are SGHDT and YYEEEE. Trimming pared 0 bases from V and 0 bases from J, leaving 13 bases between.

V is TRBV9 and J is TRBJ2-3; 8 nucleotides agree with TRBD2. The germline gives CDR1 SGDLS, CDR2 YYNGEE. The junction had 1 base not matched to a gene; V was cut back by 0 bases and J by 1 base. The CDR3 spans 15 residues. The CDR3 nucleotides read TGTGCCAGCAGCGTAGCGGGGGGGGGCACAGATACGCAGTATTTT. This sequence encodes CASSVAGGGTDTQYF. Together with reference TRBV9 and TRBJ2-3, the CDR3 gives the full variable domain: DSGVTQTPKHLITATGQRVTLRCSPRSGDLSVYWYQQSLDQGLQFLIQYYNGEERAKGNILERFSAQQFPDLHSELNLSSLELGDSALYFCASSVAGGGTDTQYFGPGTRLTVL.

CDR3 nucleotides: TGTGCCAGCAGCTTAGGCAGGGGAGGGAATCAGCCCCAGCATTTT. It codes for CASSLGRGGNQPQHF. The chain joins TRBV11-2 to TRBJ1-5; possible D gene TRBD1, 6 bases. Per the germline V gene, CDR1 is SGHAT and CDR2 is FQNNGV. Trimming stripped 1 base from V and 4 bases from J, with 11 bases between. The CDR3 extends over 15 amino acids.

This clone is a singleton in its sample. The chain couples TRBV3-1 (or the pseudogene TRBV3-2) to TRBJ2-7, with D possibly matching TRBD2 (6 bases). Per the germline V gene, CDR1 is LGHDT and CDR2 is YNNKEL (reference sequence). V gave up 6 bases and J gave up 2 bases, with 14 bases separating them. This CDR3 is built from 14 residues. The CDR3 loop reads CASSPGTVAYEQYF. The CDR3 bases are TGTGCCAGCAGTCCCGGGACTGTAGCCTACGAGCAGTACTTC.

J is TRBJ1-5 and V is TRBV28; possible D gene TRBD1, 5 bases. V was clipped by 2 bases and J by 5 bases, with 10 bases between them. The length of the CDR3 is 14 residues. Germline V lookup: CDR1 MDHEN, CDR2 SYDVKM. Here the CDR3 reads CASSLRTLHQPQHF. CDR3 bases: TGTGCCAGCAGTTTACGGACACTACATCAGCCCCAGCATTTT.

This chain joins TRBV3-1 (or the pseudogene TRBV3-2) and TRBJ2-7; TRBD2 aligns across 10 bases. V was pared by 2 bases and J by 4 bases, with 8 bases of the junction left unmatched. Germline CDR1 is LGHDT and CDR2 is YNNKEL (reference sequence). The CDR3 loop spans 16 amino acids. The CDR3 loop reads CASSQKLGTSAYEQYF. The CDR3 DNA reads as TGTGCCAGCAGCCAAAAATTGGGGACTAGCGCGTACGAGCAGTACTTC.

V gene TRBV28 combines with J gene TRBJ2-7; 7 bases line up with TRBD1. Germline assignment: CDR1 MDHEN and CDR2 SYDVKM. CDR3 length: 15 amino acids. Trimming cost V 1 base and J 7 bases; bases outside gene matches: 10. The CDR3 DNA is TGTGCCAGCAGTTTATCCCCAACAGGGGTCGGGGAGCAGTACTTC. It translates to CASSLSPTGVGEQYF.

The V call is TRBV3-1 (or the pseudogene TRBV3-2), the J call TRBJ1-5; D ambiguous. CDR3 length: 13 amino acids. CDR1 LGHDT and CDR2 YNNKEL come from the germline V gene (reference sequence). V shed 0 bases and J shed 5 bases, with 5 bases lying between them. The CDR3: CASSQDSYQPQHF. As DNA, the CDR3 is TGTGCCAGCAGCCAAGACAGCTATCAGCCCCAGCATTTT.

The CDR3 DNA reads as TGTGCCATGGCAGGAATGAACACTGAAGCTTTCTTT. Residues: CAMAGMNTEAFF. The rearrangement joins TRBV5-5 to TRBJ1-1; D call uncertain. Trimming pared 9 bases from V and 0 bases from J, leaving 9 bases between. Per germline, CDR1 SGHKS and CDR2 YYEKEE (reference sequence). The length of the CDR3 is 12 residues.

The chain links TRBV9 to TRBJ2-3; 7 bases agree with TRBD1. J was trimmed by 4 bases and V by 9 bases; bases with no gene match: 5. This CDR3 region has 12 residues. Germline lookup yields CDR1 SGDLS and CDR2 YYNGEE. The CDR3 region has the DNA TGTGCCACCGGACAGGTCTCAGATACGCAGTATTTT. It specifies CATGQVSDTQYF.

V gene TRBV25-1 combines with J gene TRBJ1-5; D perhaps matches TRBD1 (6 bases). V lost 3 bases and J lost 0, with 18 bases in between. The CDR3 spans 18 residues. From germline, CDR1 is MGHDK and CDR2 SYGVNS. The chain's CDR3 is CASSEGEGGTYSNQPQHF. CDR3 DNA: TGTGCCAGCAGTGAGGGGGAGGGGGGGACGTATAGCAATCAGCCCCAGCATTTT.

The CDR3 nucleotides read TGTGCCTGGAGTGCCTATATGAACACTGAAGCTTTCTTT. Translated, it gives CAWSAYMNTEAFF. V gene TRBV30 combines with J gene TRBJ1-1; D uncertain. Germline CDR1 and CDR2: GTSNPN and SVGIG (reference sequence). V was shortened by 1 base and J by 0 bases, with 6 bases between the two germline ends. The CDR3 is 13 amino acids. The full variable domain, rest sourced from reference TRBV30 and TRBJ1-1, is SQTIHQWPATLVQPVGSPLSLECTVEGTSNPNLYWYRQAAGRGLQLLFYSVGIGQISSEVPQNLSASRPQDRQFILSSKKLLLSDSGFYLCAWSAYMNTEAFFGQGTRLTVV.

This chain links TRBV5-1 with TRBJ2-1; D is perhaps TRBD2 (5 bases). V was trimmed by 4 bases and J by 7 bases, leaving 21 bases between them. Germline CDR1 SGHRS, CDR2 YFSETQ. There are 16 residues in the CDR3. This CDR3 reads CASSLSPRRLRNEQFF. Written as DNA, the CDR3 is TGCGCCAGCAGCCTCTCCCCTAGGAGGCTAAGGAATGAGCAGTTCTTC. The variable domain in full, with the rest retrieved from reference TRBV5-1 and TRBJ2-1, is KAGVTQTPRYLIKTRGQQVTLSCSPISGHRSVSWYQQTPGQGLQFLFEYFSETQRNKGNFPGRFSGRQFSNSRSEMNVSTLELGDSALYLCASSLSPRRLRNEQFFGPGTRLTVL.